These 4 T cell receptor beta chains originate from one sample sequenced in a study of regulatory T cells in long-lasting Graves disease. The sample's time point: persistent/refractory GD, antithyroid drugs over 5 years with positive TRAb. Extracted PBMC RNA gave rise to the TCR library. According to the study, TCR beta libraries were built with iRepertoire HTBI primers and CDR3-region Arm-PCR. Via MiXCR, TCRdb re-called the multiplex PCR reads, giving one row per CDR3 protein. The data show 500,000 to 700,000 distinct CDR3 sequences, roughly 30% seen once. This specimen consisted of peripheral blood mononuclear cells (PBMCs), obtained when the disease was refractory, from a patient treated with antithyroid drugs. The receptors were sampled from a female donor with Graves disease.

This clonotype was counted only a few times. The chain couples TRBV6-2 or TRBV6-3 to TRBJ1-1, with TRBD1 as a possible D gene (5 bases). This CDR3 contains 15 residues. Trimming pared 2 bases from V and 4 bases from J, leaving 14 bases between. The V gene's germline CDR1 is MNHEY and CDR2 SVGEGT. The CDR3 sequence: CASSYRNSGGTEAFF. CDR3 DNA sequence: TGTGCCAGCAGTTACCGGAACAGTGGGGGCACTGAAGCTTTCTTT.

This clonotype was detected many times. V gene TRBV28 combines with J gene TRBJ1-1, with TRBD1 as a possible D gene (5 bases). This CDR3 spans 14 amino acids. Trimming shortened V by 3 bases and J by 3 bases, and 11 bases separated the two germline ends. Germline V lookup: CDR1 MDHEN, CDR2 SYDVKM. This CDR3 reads CASSFFVGDTEAFF. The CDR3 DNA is TGTGCCAGCAGTTTCTTCGTAGGGGACACTGAAGCTTTCTTT.

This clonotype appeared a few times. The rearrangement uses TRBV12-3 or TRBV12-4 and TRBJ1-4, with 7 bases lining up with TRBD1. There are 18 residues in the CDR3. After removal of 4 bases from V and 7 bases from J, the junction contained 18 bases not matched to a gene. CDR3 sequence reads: CASSWGGLLGGFREKLFF. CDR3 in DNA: TGTGCCAGCAGTTGGGGGGGTTTGTTAGGGGGCTTCCGTGAAAAACTGTTTTTT.

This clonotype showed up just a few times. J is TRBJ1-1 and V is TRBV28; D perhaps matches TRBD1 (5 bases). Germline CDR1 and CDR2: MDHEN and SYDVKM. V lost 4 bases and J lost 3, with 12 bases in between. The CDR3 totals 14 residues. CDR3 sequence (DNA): TGTGCCAGCAGTTCGGGGACCTTTGACACTGAAGCTTTCTTT. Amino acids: CASSSGTFDTEAFF.